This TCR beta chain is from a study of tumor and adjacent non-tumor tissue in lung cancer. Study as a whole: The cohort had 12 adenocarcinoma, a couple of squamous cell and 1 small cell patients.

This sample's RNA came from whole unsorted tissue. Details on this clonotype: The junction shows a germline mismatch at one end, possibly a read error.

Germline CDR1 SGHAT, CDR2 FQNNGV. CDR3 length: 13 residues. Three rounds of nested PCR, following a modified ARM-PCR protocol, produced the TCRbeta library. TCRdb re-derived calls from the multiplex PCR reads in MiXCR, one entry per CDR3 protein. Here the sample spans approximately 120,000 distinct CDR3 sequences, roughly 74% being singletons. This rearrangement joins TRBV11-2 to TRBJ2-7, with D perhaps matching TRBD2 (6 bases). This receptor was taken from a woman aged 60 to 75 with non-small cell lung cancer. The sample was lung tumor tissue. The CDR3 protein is CSSSLSGRYEQYF. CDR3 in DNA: TGTTCCAGCAGCTTGAGCGGGCGATACGAGCAGTACTTC.